The T cell receptor (beta chain) under discussion was sequenced for a study of T cell responses to AZD1222 COVID-19 vaccine. Findings and caveats of the study: Spike-wide coverage was observed for vaccine-associated CD4 TCRs, with dominant responses at 160-218 and 743-854.

In the case of this clone: Its specificity is not known.

Germline assignment: CDR1 MNHEY and CDR2 SMNVEV (reference sequence). The CDR3 has 14 residues. The germline V and J ends were trimmed by 6 bases and 0 bases, with 12 bases remaining between them. Only in-frame clones appear in the TCRdb table, and some are missing; sequencing was by immunoSEQ multiplex PCR. This repertoire shows some 100,000 clones, about 83% found once; its top ten account for less than 3.5%. The sequence came from an adult in good health. The J gene is TRBJ2-7, the V gene TRBV27; D perhaps matches TRBD1 (6 bases). Sample: peripheral blood, taken on day 0 of AZD1222 vaccination. The CDR3 loop reads CASRGGTTSYEQYF. In DNA form, the CDR3 reads TGTGCCAGCAGAGGGGGTACGACCTCCTACGAGCAGTACTTC.